These 9 T cell receptor beta chains share one sample of origin, sequenced in a study of early T cells in non-severe SARS-CoV-2 infection. MiXCR, run by TCRdb on the 5' RACE reads, gives a single entry per CDR3 protein. The sample consists of 50,000 to 60,000 distinct CDR3 sequences, 11% of them appearing once. Material: whole blood. The receptors here all came from an adult who was a healthcare worker with PCR-confirmed SARS-CoV-2 infection or an uninfected control (not recorded which).

This clonotype was recorded at least ten times. This chain connects TRBV5-1 to TRBJ1-1; D is uncertain. The CDR3 spans 13 residues. V lost 3 bases and J 3 bases, leaving 9 bases between the germline ends. Germline V gene lookup returns CDR1 SGHRS and CDR2 YFSETQ. CDR3 protein: CASSSPSYTEAFF. In nucleotides, the CDR3 is TGCGCCAGCAGCTCCCCCTCGTACACTGAAGCTTTCTTT. Filled out from reference TRBV5-1 and TRBJ1-1, the complete variable domain reads KAGVTQTPRYLIKTRGQQVTLSCSPISGHRSVSWYQQTPGQGLQFLFEYFSETQRNKGNFPGRFSGRQFSNSRSEMNVSTLELGDSALYLCASSSPSYTEAFFGQGTRLTVV.

The rearrangement uses TRBV5-1 and TRBJ2-3; tentative D call: TRBD1 (6 bases). Germline assignment: CDR1 SGHRS and CDR2 YFSETQ. The CDR3 loop spans 12 amino acids. The V gene lost 7 bases and the J gene lost 5 bases, with 11 bases spanning the gap. The DNA of the CDR3 is TGCGCCAGCTCAACAGGGAGAGATACGCAGTATTTT. Its protein is CASSTGRDTQYF.

This clonotype has only a few counts. This chain connects TRBV2 to TRBJ2-7; 12 bases agree with TRBD1. This CDR3 spans 13 amino acids. CDR1 is SNHLY and CDR2 is FYNNEI in the germline V gene. V trimming: 10 bases; J trimming: 6 bases; junction bases outside the gene matches: 7. The CDR3 DNA sequence: TGTGCCACCCTCCGGGACAGGGGGCTCGAGCAGTACTTC. Its translation is CATLRDRGLEQYF.

This clonotype has ten or more counts. This chain joins TRBV20-1 and TRBJ2-2; D is perhaps TRBD1 (6 bases). This CDR3 comprises 17 residues. Between the trimmed V and J ends, which lost 1 base and 5 bases, there was a span of 20 bases. Germline assignment: CDR1 DFQATT and CDR2 SNEGSKA (reference sequence). CDR3 in DNA: TGCAGTGCTAGAGTTTACGAACAGGGTTTATCAACCGGGGAGCTGTTTTTT. Its protein product is CSARVYEQGLSTGELFF.

The chain combines TRBV11-2 with TRBJ1-1; TRBD1 matches at 7 bases. This CDR3 spans 15 amino acids. V lost 3 bases to trimming and J lost 0 bases; unmatched junction nucleotides: 4. Per germline, CDR1 SGHAT and CDR2 FQNNGV. CDR3 loop: CASSFNGQVNTEAFF. CDR3 DNA: TGTGCCAGCAGCTTTAACGGACAGGTGAACACTGAAGCTTTCTTT.

This clonotype was seen more than once but under ten times. The V call is TRBV12-3 or TRBV12-4, the J call TRBJ2-1; TRBD1 might be the D (7 bases). Trimming shortened V by 6 bases and J by 16 bases, and 19 bases separated the two germline ends. The CDR3 runs to 12 residues. The CDR3 here is CASRPTGTLNFF. The CDR3 bases are TGTGCCAGCAGACCGACAGGGACTCTAAATTTCTTC.

There are a few counts of this clonotype. The CDR3 region is CASRTGNNYGYTF. The CDR3 DNA reads as TGTGCCAGCAGGACCGGGAACAACTATGGCTACACCTTC. The genes are TRBV6-2 or TRBV6-3 and TRBJ1-2; D not resolved. The V end lost 6 bases, the J end lost 2 bases, and 10 bases lay between the germline ends. Per germline, CDR1 MNHEY and CDR2 SVGEGT. There are 13 residues in the CDR3.

The table lists this clonotype with many counts. The J gene is TRBJ2-7, the V gene TRBV12-3 or TRBV12-4; D is perhaps TRBD1 (5 bases). This CDR3 comprises 14 residues. V lost 1 base and J 5 bases, leaving 12 bases between the germline ends. CDR3 coding DNA: TGTGCCAGCAGTTTAGGTTTCAGGGCCAACGAGCAGTACTTC. Amino acid sequence: CASSLGFRANEQYF.

V gene TRBV28 combines with J gene TRBJ1-5, with D unresolved. Germline V gene sequence: CDR1 MDHEN, CDR2 SYDVKM. This CDR3 comprises 11 residues. Trimming shortened V by 8 bases and J by 6 bases, and 8 bases separated the two germline ends. The CDR3 coding sequence is TGTGCCAGCGGACCGACTCAGCCCCAGCATTTT. This encodes CASGPTQPQHF.